Listed here are 31 T cell receptor beta chains from one sample, sequenced in a study of blood T cell repertoires in COVID-19. TCRdb's table, derived via immunoSEQ multiplex PCR, lists solely in-frame clones and lacks some. Of a few hundred thousand clones listed, 80% to 85% are singletons. Sequenced sample: peripheral blood. Source of these receptors: a middle-aged woman who had recovered from COVID-19.

This chain links TRBV29-1 with TRBJ1-2; 7 bases agree with TRBD1. Germline loops: CDR1 SQVTM, CDR2 ANQGSEA. The V segment lost 4 bases and the J segment 3 bases; nucleotides outside the gene matches: 2. The CDR3 covers 12 residues. In DNA form, the CDR3 reads TGCAGCGTTGCCAGGGGGTACTATGGCTACACCTTC. Residues: CSVARGYYGYTF.

With respect to this clone: The sample carries other DNA sequences with the same CDR3. V is TRBV5-1 and J is TRBJ2-3; the D gene is possibly TRBD2 (5 bases). Germline assignment: CDR1 SGHRS and CDR2 YFSETQ. V was pared by 4 bases and J by 2 bases, with 8 bases between. The CDR3 has 13 residues. For the CDR3, the DNA is TGCGCCAGCAGCCCGGGATACACAGATACGCAGTATTTT. This encodes CASSPGYTDTQYF.

The chain uses TRBV5-1 and TRBJ1-6; no reliable D call. Trimming removed 0 bases from V and 6 bases from J, with 19 bases in between. The germline V gene has CDR1 SGHRS and CDR2 YFSETQ. This CDR3 has 18 residues. DNA for the CDR3: TGCGCCAGCAGCTTGGAAGTGGCTGGCAGCGCCTTTAATTCACCCCTCCACTTT. It codes for CASSLEVAGSAFNSPLHF.

The V call is TRBV3-1 (or the pseudogene TRBV3-2), the J call TRBJ2-3, with 9 positions matching TRBD2. The CDR3 is made up of 19 amino acids. The germline V gene has CDR1 LGHDT and CDR2 YNNKEL (reference sequence). Unmatched junction bases numbered 15, after V lost 2 bases and J lost 3 bases. The CDR3 DNA reads as TGTGCCAGCAGCCAACCCCCCAAAGGACTAGCGATTTGGACAGATACGCAGTATTTT. Translated, it gives CASSQPPKGLAIWTDTQYF.

The DNA for the CDR3 is TGTGCCAGCAGGCTTAGCGGGGGGGCGACAGATACGCAGTATTTT. The encoded protein is CASRLSGGATDTQYF. The chain carries TRBV3-1 (or the pseudogene TRBV3-2) and TRBJ2-3, with 11 bases identical to TRBD2. This CDR3 spans 15 amino acids. V gave up 6 bases and J gave up 3 bases; unmatched junction bases: 5. Germline V lookup: CDR1 LGHDT, CDR2 YNNKEL (reference sequence).

This clone was counted a few times. V and J are TRBV5-1 and TRBJ2-7, with no clear D. CDR1 is SGHRS and CDR2 is YFSETQ in the germline V gene. Trimming stripped 0 bases from V and 4 bases from J, with 14 bases between. The CDR3 has 15 amino acids. DNA of the CDR3: TGCGCCAGCAGCTTGGCCGGCGACTTCGTATACGAGCAGTACTTC. This encodes CASSLAGDFVYEQYF.

This chain connects TRBV24-1 to TRBJ2-3; 10 nucleotides match TRBD1. J gave up 0 bases and V 9 bases, and 2 bases lay outside the gene matches. Germline CDR1 KGHDR, CDR2 SFDVKD. This CDR3 contains 14 residues. The CDR3 loop is CATGTGASTDTQYF. The CDR3 DNA follows: TGTGCCACCGGGACAGGGGCTAGCACAGATACGCAGTATTTT.

V and J are TRBV10-3 and TRBJ2-1; tentatively, D is TRBD2 (6 bases). From germline, CDR1 is ENHRY and CDR2 SYGVKD. Deletions cut 7 bases from V and 0 bases from J, with 10 bases between. The CDR3 extends over 14 amino acids. The CDR3: CAINGGSSYNEQFF. The CDR3 region has the DNA TGTGCCATCAACGGAGGGAGCTCCTACAATGAGCAGTTCTTC.

This rearrangement joins TRBV5-4 to TRBJ2-5; a weak D match, TRBD1 (9 bases). With 2 bases removed from V and 5 bases from J, the gap between germline ends came to 19 bases. Germline-derived CDR1 and CDR2 are SGHNT and YYREEE (reference sequence). This CDR3 contains 16 residues. Here the CDR3 DNA reads TGTGCCAGCAGCTTTAGCGGGACAGGGTTTCGGGAGACCCAGTACTTC. As protein: CASSFSGTGFRETQYF.

This sequence joins TRBV13 and TRBJ1-2; 7 positions agree with TRBD1. Germline assignment: CDR1 PRHDT and CDR2 FYEKMQ (reference sequence). CDR3 length equals 15 residues. J gave up 4 bases and V 5 bases, and 10 bases lay outside the gene matches. The chain's CDR3 is CASSPGQSIPYGYTF. The CDR3 DNA follows: TGTGCCAGCAGCCCGGGACAGTCAATTCCCTATGGCTACACCTTC.

This chain links TRBV30 with TRBJ1-5; perhaps TRBD1 as D (5 bases). Trimming pared 4 bases from V and 6 bases from J, leaving 10 bases between. The length of the CDR3 is 12 residues. The germline V gene has CDR1 GTSNPN and CDR2 SVGIG (reference sequence). CDR3 loop: CAWTGSGQPQHF. The CDR3 nucleotides read TGTGCCTGGACAGGGTCGGGTCAGCCCCAGCATTTT.

The chain employs TRBV7-9 and TRBJ1-1, with D possibly matching TRBD1 (6 bases). Trimming removed 5 bases from V and 2 bases from J, with 18 bases in between. Germline lookup yields CDR1 SEHNR and CDR2 FQNEAQ (reference sequence). The CDR3 covers 16 residues. In DNA, the CDR3 is TGTGCCAGCAGCCCCCGGACAGTTACGACCAACACTGAAGCTTTCTTT. It codes for CASSPRTVTTNTEAFF.

The chain has TRBV6-1 and TRBJ1-4; D is unresolved. V lost 1 base to trimming and J lost 10 bases, with 10 bases between them. Germline loops: CDR1 MNHNS, CDR2 SASEGT. The CDR3 has 13 amino acids. Written as DNA, the CDR3 is TGTGCCAGCAGTGAAGGGGTCAGCGGAAAACTGTTTTTT. It yields the protein CASSEGVSGKLFF.

The rearrangement uses TRBV5-8 and TRBJ2-5; the D gene is possibly TRBD1 (6 bases). CDR3 length: 13 amino acids. CDR1 is SGHTS, CDR2 YDEGEE, per germline. V shed 1 base and J shed 5 bases, with 9 bases lying between them. The CDR3 nucleotides are TGTGCCAGCAGCTTGTGGGGGCCGGAGACCCAGTACTTC. Translating it yields CASSLWGPETQYF.

This chain uses TRBV7-2 with TRBJ1-2, with D possibly matching TRBD1 (5 bases). V was clipped by 3 bases and J by 1 base, with 12 bases between them. CDR1 is SGHTA and CDR2 is FQGNSA in the germline V gene. This CDR3 comprises 15 residues. For the CDR3, the DNA is TGTGCCAGCAGCTTGAACACAGGAAATAACTATGGCTACACCTTC. Residues: CASSLNTGNNYGYTF.

The chain joins TRBV15 to TRBJ1-5, with unresolved D. Trimming cost V 4 bases and J 4 bases, with 14 bases left between them. Germline V gene lookup returns CDR1 LNHNV and CDR2 YYDKDF (reference sequence). The CDR3 runs to 15 residues. The CDR3 sequence is CATSIDLGRNQPQHF. The CDR3 DNA reads TGTGCCACCAGCATAGACTTGGGGAGGAATCAGCCCCAGCATTTT. The entire variable domain, with the rest obtained from reference TRBV15 and TRBJ1-5, is as follows: DAMVIQNPRYQVTQFGKPVTLSCSQTLNHNVMYWYQQKSSQAPKLLFHYYDKDFNNEADTPDNFQSRRPNTSFCFLDIRSPGLGDTAMYLCATSIDLGRNQPQHFGDGTRLSIL.

This clone was found once. The chain joins TRBV19 to TRBJ1-1; D unclear. Germline V lookup: CDR1 LNHDA, CDR2 SQIVND (reference sequence). The CDR3 sequence is 13 residues long. V was clipped by 4 bases and J by 1 base, with 7 bases between them. This CDR3 is CASSNRQNTEAFF. In DNA form, the CDR3 reads TGTGCCAGTAGTAACAGACAGAACACTGAAGCTTTCTTT.

This clone was seen a handful of times. A single base separates this from a much larger clone, so it may be a read error. The gene calls are TRBV7-3 and TRBJ2-2, with TRBD1 matching 8 bases. CDR1 SGHTA and CDR2 FQGTGA come from the germline V gene. CDR3 length: 14 residues. V shed 5 bases, J shed 3 bases, and the junction held 2 bases outside the gene matches. The CDR3 is CASSPDRDTGELFF. As DNA, the CDR3 is TGTGCCAGCAGCCCGGACAGGGACACCGGGGAGCTGTTTTTT.

This rearrangement joins TRBV5-1 to TRBJ1-5, with 7 bases identical to TRBD1. Germline CDR1 is SGHRS and CDR2 is YFSETQ. This CDR3 is built from 17 residues. J lost 5 bases, V lost 1 base, and 12 bases had no gene match. Here the CDR3 reads CASSLRPTGVGDQPQHF. The CDR3 DNA follows: TGCGCCAGCAGCTTGAGACCAACAGGGGTCGGGGATCAGCCCCAGCATTTT.

J is TRBJ2-2 and V is TRBV30; the match to TRBD2 covers 11 bases. The CDR3 runs 15 residues. Germline values: CDR1 GTSNPN, CDR2 SVGIG (reference sequence). V lost 5 bases and J lost 2; bases outside the gene matches: 4. The CDR3 sequence: CAWDSGGGNTGELFF. In DNA, the CDR3 is TGTGCCTGGGATAGCGGGGGGGGTAACACCGGGGAGCTGTTTTTT.

V is TRBV10-3 and J is TRBJ2-3, with unresolved D. V was shortened by 4 bases and J by 6 bases, with 8 bases between the two germline ends. The CDR3 has 12 amino acids. From germline, CDR1 is ENHRY and CDR2 SYGVKD. This CDR3 is CAISALQDTQYF. The CDR3, as DNA: TGTGCCATCAGTGCCCTGCAGGATACGCAGTATTTT.

The gene calls are TRBV6-5 and TRBJ1-2, with D unresolved. From germline, CDR1 is MNHEY and CDR2 SVGAGI. V was cut by 6 bases and J by 4 bases, with 12 bases left in between. This CDR3 is built from 13 residues. This chain's CDR3 is CASSPPGAYGYTF. As DNA, the CDR3 is TGTGCCAGCAGCCCCCCCGGTGCCTATGGCTACACCTTC.

V is TRBV5-5 and J is TRBJ1-2; no reliable D call. The CDR3 contains 13 residues. V was cut by 0 bases and J by 7 bases, with 10 bases left in between. CDR1 and CDR2 from the germline V gene are SGHKS and YYEKEE (reference sequence). CDR3 sequence reads: CASSLGTARGYTF. CDR3 nucleotide sequence: TGTGCCAGCAGCTTGGGAACAGCCCGTGGCTACACCTTC.

The chain carries TRBV7-7 and TRBJ2-1; TRBD2 might be the D (5 bases). Trimming pared 5 bases from V and 5 bases from J, leaving 10 bases between. There are 13 residues in the CDR3. Germline V gives CDR1 SSHAT, CDR2 FNYEAQ (reference sequence). This CDR3 reads CASSIGNHNEQFF. The CDR3 nucleotides read TGTGCCAGCAGCATCGGGAACCACAATGAGCAGTTCTTC. The whole variable domain, filled in from reference TRBV7-7 and TRBJ2-1, reads GAGVSQSPRYKVTKRGQDVTLRCDPISSHATLYWYQQALGQGPEFLTYFNYEAQPDKSGLPSDRFSAERPEGSISTLTIQRTEQRDSAMYRCASSIGNHNEQFFGPGTRLTVL.

With respect to this clone: The same CDR3 is also encoded by other DNA sequences in this sample. The V call is TRBV5-1, the J call TRBJ1-1; TRBD1 is a possible D gene (5 bases). CDR3 size: 14 residues. Germline CDR1 SGHRS, CDR2 YFSETQ. Deletions cut 4 bases from V and 3 bases from J, with 13 bases between. CDR3 region: CASSAQGGDTEAFF. For the CDR3, the DNA is TGCGCCAGCAGCGCGCAGGGAGGAGACACTGAAGCTTTCTTT.

The chain uses TRBV6-4 and TRBJ1-6, with 7 bases fitting TRBD1. CDR1 is MRHNA and CDR2 is SNTAGT in the germline V gene. CDR3 length equals 15 residues. The V gene end was trimmed by 0 bases and the J gene end by 13 bases; junction bases not matched to a gene: 9. This chain's CDR3 is CASSDSNRGGSPLHF. The CDR3 coding sequence is TGTGCCAGCAGTGACTCTAACAGGGGTGGGTCCCCCCTCCACTTT.

The genes are TRBV5-4 and TRBJ2-1; TRBD2 agrees at 9 bases. Germline trimming cut 4 bases from V and 0 bases from J; bases unmatched to any gene: 5. The CDR3 extends over 16 amino acids. CDR1 and CDR2 from the germline V gene are SGHNT and YYREEE (reference sequence). CDR3 loop: CASSPLAGASYNEQFF. The CDR3 DNA reads as TGTGCCAGCAGCCCTTTAGCGGGGGCCTCCTACAATGAGCAGTTCTTC.

The chain has TRBV5-1 and TRBJ1-4; TRBD1 might be the D (5 bases). This CDR3 has 14 amino acids. Germline V gene sequence: CDR1 SGHRS, CDR2 YFSETQ. Trimming left V 0 bases short and J 3 bases short, with 6 bases between. CDR3 sequence reads: CASSLGQSNEKLFF. As DNA, the CDR3 is TGCGCCAGCAGCTTGGGACAGTCTAATGAAAAACTGTTTTTT. The complete variable domain, with remaining parts taken from reference TRBV5-1 and TRBJ1-4, reads KAGVTQTPRYLIKTRGQQVTLSCSPISGHRSVSWYQQTPGQGLQFLFEYFSETQRNKGNFPGRFSGRQFSNSRSEMNVSTLELGDSALYLCASSLGQSNEKLFFGSGTQLSVL.

The rearrangement joins TRBV7-2 to TRBJ2-1; D remains ambiguous. The CDR3 extends over 10 amino acids. Trimming pared 1 base from V and 15 bases from J, leaving 7 bases between. The germline V gene has CDR1 SGHTA and CDR2 FQGNSA. CDR3 bases: TGTGCCAGCAGCTTAGACAGTCTGTTCTTC. Protein: CASSLDSLFF.

The chain employs TRBV29-1 and TRBJ2-3; TRBD1 might be the D (5 bases). Germline V CDR1 and CDR2: SQVTM, ANQGSEA. Trimming stripped 4 bases from V and 1 base from J, with 12 bases between. The CDR3 runs 14 residues. The CDR3 DNA reads as TGCAGCGTTGCGGTTAGACAGCGCACAGATACGCAGTATTTT. It specifies CSVAVRQRTDTQYF.

As DNA, the CDR3 is TGCAGCGTTGAGCGTCTGGGTACGGGCTATGGCTACACCTTC. It encodes CSVERLGTGYGYTF. The V call is TRBV29-1, the J call TRBJ1-2, with D hard to call. The V end lost 3 bases, the J end lost 4 bases, and 15 bases lay between the germline ends. In germline, CDR1 is SQVTM, CDR2 ANQGSEA. This CDR3 is 14 amino acids long.